A selection of T cell receptor beta chains follows, all from one sample in a study of cytomegalovirus exposure and HLA in healthy donors. The protocol was immunoSEQ multiplex PCR, while the TCRdb copy is restricted to in-frame clones and leaves out a portion. The sample includes roughly 60,000 clones, roughly nine tenths of them seen just once. The sample was PBMCs. The receptors were sampled from a woman aged 25-40 years in good health and CMV-seronegative. The conserved cysteine and the conserved F or W are not part of the CDR3 here. Fields, in order: V gene, D gene, J gene, CDR3 protein. The D gene is left open where the match is weak.

v_call: TRBV27
d_call: TRBD1
j_call: TRBJ2-2
cdr3_aa: ASRPGQGRSTGELF

v_call: TRBV14
d_call: NA
j_call: TRBJ1-1
cdr3_aa: ASSLGQGNTEAF

v_call: TRBV4-2
d_call: TRBD2
j_call: TRBJ2-1
cdr3_aa: ASSQETSGSKNEQF

v_call: TRBV4-1
d_call: NA
j_call: TRBJ1-2
cdr3_aa: ASSQEPTVTYGYT

v_call: TRBV27
d_call: NA
j_call: TRBJ1-1
cdr3_aa: ASSQQGFTEAF

v_call: TRBV27
d_call: TRBD2
j_call: TRBJ2-1
cdr3_aa: ASSPGTSGANEQF

v_call: TRBV5-8
d_call: NA
j_call: TRBJ2-5
cdr3_aa: ASSRRGQETQY

v_call: TRBV6-6
d_call: NA
j_call: TRBJ2-1
cdr3_aa: ASSVNPRDRLNEQF

v_call: TRBV5-6
d_call: NA
j_call: TRBJ1-2
cdr3_aa: ASSIQGFQGYT

v_call: TRBV2
d_call: TRBD2
j_call: TRBJ2-1
cdr3_aa: ASSPGLDYNEQF

v_call: TRBV11-1
d_call: TRBD1
j_call: TRBJ2-2
cdr3_aa: ASSSITVQGTGELF

v_call: TRBV29-1
d_call: NA
j_call: TRBJ1-1
cdr3_aa: SVIMNTEAF

v_call: TRBV2
d_call: NA
j_call: TRBJ2-7
cdr3_aa: ASTGLSGYEQY

v_call: TRBV5-1
d_call: NA
j_call: TRBJ2-2
cdr3_aa: ASSLGSGDAGELF

v_call: TRBV19
d_call: NA
j_call: TRBJ2-7
cdr3_aa: ASSIFAGTYEQY

v_call: TRBV19
d_call: TRBD2
j_call: TRBJ2-2
cdr3_aa: ASNWAGGDTGELF

v_call: TRBV2
d_call: NA
j_call: TRBJ1-5
cdr3_aa: ASNTGGSNQPQH

v_call: TRBV6-6
d_call: TRBD2
j_call: TRBJ2-5
cdr3_aa: ASSYGTSGDQETQY

v_call: TRBV10-3
d_call: NA
j_call: TRBJ1-5
cdr3_aa: AISETTGNQPQH

v_call: TRBV28
d_call: TRBD2
j_call: TRBJ2-5
cdr3_aa: ASSASGTGGETQY

v_call: TRBV12-5
d_call: NA
j_call: TRBJ1-5
cdr3_aa: ASGSREGQPQH

v_call: TRBV4-2
d_call: TRBD1
j_call: TRBJ2-7
cdr3_aa: ASSQVGTGGSYEQY

v_call: TRBV7-8
d_call: NA
j_call: TRBJ1-5
cdr3_aa: AIAGGRNNQPQH

v_call: TRBV6-1
d_call: NA
j_call: TRBJ1-4
cdr3_aa: ASSTYRAGEKLF

v_call: TRBV7-8
d_call: NA
j_call: TRBJ1-5
cdr3_aa: ASSSGGSRNQPQH

v_call: TRBV28
d_call: TRBD2
j_call: TRBJ2-5
cdr3_aa: ASSSFGSGSPGAQY

v_call: TRBV21-1
d_call: NA
j_call: TRBJ1-2
cdr3_aa: ASSRGLNYGYT

v_call: TRBV5-6
d_call: TRBD2
j_call: TRBJ2-1
cdr3_aa: ASSSIRLAGGINEQF

v_call: TRBV5-1
d_call: TRBD2
j_call: TRBJ2-3
cdr3_aa: ASSLELAGGGRY

v_call: TRBV11-2
d_call: NA
j_call: TRBJ2-1
cdr3_aa: ASSIRMQGDGDEQF

v_call: TRBV7-2
d_call: NA
j_call: TRBJ2-5
cdr3_aa: ASSSRQPQETQY

v_call: TRBV7-3
d_call: TRBD2
j_call: TRBJ2-3
cdr3_aa: ASSRFSGSFGY

v_call: TRBV6-5
d_call: TRBD2
j_call: TRBJ2-1
cdr3_aa: ASSWGLAVGEQF

v_call: TRBV9
d_call: NA
j_call: TRBJ2-1
cdr3_aa: ASSVEQGSSYNEQF

v_call: TRBV27
d_call: NA
j_call: TRBJ2-3
cdr3_aa: ASSGQTTDTQY

v_call: TRBV5-1
d_call: NA
j_call: TRBJ2-3
cdr3_aa: ASSQNKETDTQY

v_call: TRBV27
d_call: TRBD1
j_call: TRBJ2-1
cdr3_aa: ASSIGTGNNEQF

v_call: TRBV7-2
d_call: TRBD1
j_call: TRBJ2-1
cdr3_aa: ASRKAGGARDNEQF

v_call: TRBV6-5
d_call: NA
j_call: TRBJ2-7
cdr3_aa: ASGGNRNYEQY

v_call: TRBV4-2
d_call: TRBD2
j_call: TRBJ2-7
cdr3_aa: ASSQGGLAGGVEQY

v_call: TRBV5-4
d_call: TRBD2
j_call: TRBJ2-7
cdr3_aa: ASSPSPGGEQY

v_call: TRBV7-3
d_call: NA
j_call: TRBJ2-1
cdr3_aa: ASSRSGPYNEQF

v_call: TRBV7-9
d_call: NA
j_call: TRBJ2-2
cdr3_aa: ASTGGNTGELF

v_call: TRBV6-6
d_call: TRBD1
j_call: TRBJ2-2
cdr3_aa: ASSYGQGAGELF

v_call: TRBV9
d_call: TRBD2
j_call: TRBJ2-5
cdr3_aa: ASSLSSGSETQY

v_call: TRBV19
d_call: TRBD1
j_call: TRBJ1-2
cdr3_aa: ASSPDRYYGYT

v_call: TRBV6-5
d_call: NA
j_call: TRBJ2-7
cdr3_aa: ASSVQYEQY

v_call: TRBV30
d_call: TRBD2
j_call: TRBJ2-2
cdr3_aa: AWKRSASGRAWTGELF

v_call: TRBV6-6
d_call: NA
j_call: TRBJ2-1
cdr3_aa: ASSFQGFWF

v_call: TRBV7-3
d_call: TRBD1
j_call: TRBJ2-1
cdr3_aa: ASSPNGQGAGEQF

v_call: TRBV15
d_call: NA
j_call: TRBJ2-7
cdr3_aa: ATSRDFGGSYEQY

v_call: TRBV30
d_call: TRBD2
j_call: TRBJ2-1
cdr3_aa: AWILAGEVEQF

v_call: TRBV18
d_call: NA
j_call: TRBJ1-2
cdr3_aa: ASSPGEADNYGYT

v_call: TRBV28
d_call: NA
j_call: TRBJ1-3
cdr3_aa: ASSLRSGNTIY

v_call: TRBV5-3
d_call: TRBD1
j_call: TRBJ1-5
cdr3_aa: ARRTRDRASPNQPQH

v_call: TRBV28
d_call: TRBD2
j_call: TRBJ2-3
cdr3_aa: ASSPRTSGNTDTQY